A selection of T cell receptor beta chains follows, all from one sample in a study of blood T cell repertoires in COVID-19. The method was immunoSEQ multiplex PCR; TCRdb's version includes in-frame clones alone and lacks a portion of them. The sample carries 250,000 to 350,000 clones, roughly 87% recorded once. The sample taken for sequencing was peripheral blood. The receptors were sampled from a woman in her fifties or sixties who had recovered from COVID-19. CDR3s include the opening cysteine and the closing phenylalanine or tryptophan. The D gene is left open where the match is weak. Clone size, where shown, is once, few, many, or a class for clones that have expanded.

>TRBV29-1|NA|TRBJ1-3|NA
CSVGDISSGNTIYF
TGCAGCGTTGGTGACATATCCTCTGGAAACACCATATATTTT
>TRBV7-2|NA|TRBJ2-5|TRBD2
CASSRLAVDQETQYF
TGTGCCAGCAGCCGCCTAGCGGTCGACCAAGAGACCCAGTACTTC
>TRBV5-4|NA|TRBJ1-1|NA
CASSRYGQPNTEAFF
TGTGCCAGCAGCCGCTACGGACAGCCGAACACTGAAGCTTTCTTT
>TRBV12-3/TRBV12-4|NA|TRBJ1-2|NA
CASSFAGLGYTF
TGTGCCAGCAGTTTTGCAGGCCTAGGCTACACCTTC
>TRBV7-3|NA|TRBJ1-6|NA
CASSLEGVNSPLHF
TGTGCCAGCAGCTTAGAAGGGGTCAATTCACCCCTCCACTTT
>TRBV27|once|TRBJ1-5|TRBD1
CASSPTGSRQPQHF
TGTGCCAGCAGTCCGACAGGGTCTCGGCAGCCCCAGCATTTT
>TRBV6-6|NA|TRBJ1-1|NA
CASSPLSTEAFF
TGTGCCAGCAGCCCCCTGAGCACTGAAGCTTTCTTT
>TRBV5-8|NA|TRBJ1-1|NA
CASSLSSHTEAFF
TGTGCCAGCAGCTTGTCTAGTCACACTGAAGCTTTCTTT
>TRBV2|NA|TRBJ1-4|NA
CASSPGQINEKLFF
TGTGCCAGCAGCCCGGGACAAATTAATGAAAAACTGTTTTTT
>TRBV3-1/TRBV3-2|NA|TRBJ1-3|NA
CASSQGRRNTIYF
TGTGCCAGCAGCCAGGGCAGGAGAAACACCATATATTTT
>TRBV11-2|NA|TRBJ1-6|NA
CASSLHSADNSPLHF
TGTGCCAGCAGCCTTCATAGTGCGGATAATTCACCCCTCCACTTT
>TRBV10-2|NA|TRBJ1-5|NA
CASSEAGNNQPQHF
TGCGCCAGCAGTGAGGCGGGGAACAATCAGCCCCAGCATTTT
>TRBV14|NA|TRBJ2-3|TRBD2
CASSRGTSRVTDTQYF
TGTGCCAGCAGCCGAGGGACTAGCCGGGTCACAGATACGCAGTATTTT
>TRBV15|NA|TRBJ1-5|NA
CATSRAPIWTASNQPQHF
TGTGCCACCAGCAGGGCCCCGATTTGGACAGCCAGCAATCAGCCCCAGCATTTT
>TRBV5-8|once|TRBJ1-5|NA
CASNPREGSQPQHF
TGTGCCAGCAACCCGCGGGAAGGCAGTCAGCCCCAGCATTTT
>TRBV19|NA|TRBJ1-1|NA
CASSIRGGTEAFF
TGTGCCAGTAGTATACGGGGGGGCACTGAAGCTTTCTTT
>TRBV28|NA|TRBJ1-1|TRBD1
CASSSIGQGDTEAFF
TGTGCCAGCAGTTCTATTGGACAGGGAGACACTGAAGCTTTCTTT
>TRBV29-1|few|TRBJ2-1|NA
CSVLKGNDNEQFF
TGCAGCGTGCTTAAGGGGAATGACAATGAGCAGTTCTTC
>TRBV30|NA|TRBJ2-5|NA
CACDGGPETQYF
TGTGCCTGCGATGGTGGCCCAGAGACCCAGTACTTC
>TRBV6-2/TRBV6-3|NA|TRBJ1-4|TRBD1
CASSLQGLTNEKLFF
TGTGCCAGCAGCCTACAGGGGCTAACTAATGAAAAACTGTTTTTT
>TRBV7-9|NA|TRBJ1-2|TRBD1
CASSLGTTGHYYGYTF
TGTGCCAGCAGCTTAGGAACGACAGGGCACTACTATGGCTACACCTTC
>TRBV11-1|NA|TRBJ1-5|TRBD1
CASSVGQGNQPQHF
TGTGCCAGCAGCGTCGGACAGGGCAATCAGCCCCAGCATTTT
>TRBV4-2|NA|TRBJ2-5|TRBD2
CASSQDASSGAFQETQYF
TGTGCCAGCAGCCAAGATGCTTCTAGCGGGGCGTTCCAAGAGACCCAGTACTTC
>TRBV7-2|NA|TRBJ2-3|NA
CASSQTGTPGSQYF
TGTGCCAGCAGCCAGACAGGCACTCCGGGCTCGCAGTATTTT
>TRBV29-1|NA|TRBJ2-7|NA
CSALADSSYEQYF
TGCAGCGCTTTAGCGGACTCCTCCTACGAGCAGTACTTC
>TRBV12-3/TRBV12-4|NA|TRBJ1-2|NA
CASSLGGGRTF
TGTGCCAGCAGTCTAGGCGGAGGGAGGACCTTC
>TRBV28|once|TRBJ2-3|NA
CASSLLSAQYF
TGTGCCAGCAGTTTGTTGTCCGCGCAGTATTTT
>TRBV21-1|once|TRBJ2-7|NA
CASPRRGRIQTSYEQYF
TGTGCCAGCCCAAGGAGGGGGCGAATTCAGACCTCCTACGAGCAGTACTTC